Included here is one T cell receptor beta chain sequence, with context. Its target is unknown. Amplification used 60 Vbeta primers and 13 Jbeta primers. This table comes from immunoSEQ multiplex PCR, and its TCRdb copy is limited to in-frame clones, with some not included. The sample lists about 170,000 clones, approximately 65% occurring once. The data were taken from a study of cytomegalovirus exposure and HLA in healthy donors. Study-level points and caveats: A link between a missense DCLRE1C variant and TCR beta V- and J-gene trimming emerged from a later analysis. Association of approximately 18,000 TCR beta sequences with HLA alleles was found at 0.05 false discovery rate in a later analysis.

There are 15 residues in the CDR3. The germline CDR1 and CDR2 sequences are SGHTA and FQGNSA. Trimming removed 8 bases at V and 5 bases at J, with 19 bases between. This chain links TRBV7-2 with TRBJ2-1; D ambiguous. Sequenced: PBMCs. The sequence came from a man in his forties in good health and CMV-seronegative. The chain's CDR3 is CASPSKITVDNEQFF. The CDR3 nucleotides read TGTGCCAGCCCCTCTAAGATAACAGTCGACAATGAGCAGTTCTTC.